The 18 T cell receptor beta chains below come from one sample, sequenced in a study of blood T cell repertoires in COVID-19. Repertoires were generated with immunoSEQ multiplex PCR, while TCRdb's copy carries only in-frame clones and drops some. The table records 250,000 to 300,000 clones, about nine tenths of them present only once. The sequenced sample consisted of PBMCs or T cells enriched from blood (not recorded which). These receptors were obtained from a woman aged 55-69 years who had recovered from COVID-19.

As DNA, the CDR3 is TGTGCCAGTAGTATAGAGCCTAGCGGGGGTTTCAATGAGCAGTTCTTC. Translating gives CASSIEPSGGFNEQFF. The rearrangement uses TRBV19 and TRBJ2-1; TRBD2 aligns across 10 bases. This CDR3 contains 16 residues. Germline CDR1 reads LNHDA; CDR2 reads SQIVND (reference sequence). The trim removed 0 bases at V and 6 bases at J, leaving 5 bases unmatched.

The rearrangement joins TRBV7-9 to TRBJ2-7; 9 bases agree with TRBD1. In germline, CDR1 is SEHNR, CDR2 FQNEAQ (reference sequence). V lost 5 bases and J lost 5; bases outside the gene matches: 7. The length of the CDR3 is 14 residues. The CDR3 bases are TGTGCCAGCAGCAAAGGACAGGGGATTGACGAGCAGTACTTC. It translates to CASSKGQGIDEQYF.

This chain joins TRBV28 and TRBJ1-5; D perhaps matches TRBD1 (6 bases). Germline lookup yields CDR1 MDHEN and CDR2 SYDVKM. The CDR3 totals 16 residues. V gave up 6 bases and J gave up 0 bases, with 15 bases separating them. CDR3 in amino acids: CASRGHNRNSNQPQHF. The CDR3 DNA reads TGTGCCAGCAGGGGACATAACAGAAATAGCAATCAGCCCCAGCATTTT. The full variable domain, its missing parts supplied by reference TRBV28 and TRBJ1-5, is DVKVTQSSRYLVKRTGEKVFLECVQDMDHENMFWYRQDPGLGLRLIYFSYDVKMKEKGDIPEGYSVSREKKERFSLILESASTNQTSMYLCASRGHNRNSNQPQHFGDGTRLSIL.

Details on this clone: In the same sample, other DNA sequences code for this CDR3. V gene TRBV12-3 or TRBV12-4 combines with J gene TRBJ1-2, with D unresolved. Trimming left V 3 bases short and J 1 base short, with 6 bases between. The CDR3 is 13 amino acids. DNA for the CDR3: TGTGCCAGCAGTTTGTCTCTTAACTATGGCTACACCTTC. Its translation: CASSLSLNYGYTF.

The chain has TRBV28 and TRBJ2-7; D is possibly TRBD2 (6 bases). Germline V gene data show CDR1 as MDHEN and CDR2 as SYDVKM. Trimming left V 5 bases short and J 3 bases short, with 23 bases between. This CDR3 region has 17 residues. The CDR3 sequence is CASSLPSAGGRLYEQYF. In nucleotides, the CDR3 is TGTGCCAGCAGTCTACCCTCGGCGGGTGGGAGGCTCTACGAGCAGTACTTC.

The chain has TRBV5-4 and TRBJ1-1, with D possibly being TRBD1 (6 bases). Germline V gives CDR1 SGHNT, CDR2 YYREEE (reference sequence). The length of the CDR3 is 14 residues. V was trimmed by 3 bases and J by 2 bases, leaving 11 bases between them. The CDR3 spells CASSSGQPNTEAFF. The CDR3 DNA reads as TGTGCCAGCAGCTCAGGACAGCCCAACACTGAAGCTTTCTTT.

The V call is TRBV6-6, the J call TRBJ2-1, with no clear D. Germline V gives CDR1 MNHNY, CDR2 SVGAGI (reference sequence). The CDR3 spans 15 residues. The V end lost 5 bases, the J end lost 3 bases, and 14 bases lay between the germline ends. The CDR3 loop is CASSPRSRSYNEQFF. CDR3 in DNA: TGTGCCAGCAGTCCTCGGTCTAGAAGCTACAATGAGCAGTTCTTC.

Of note for this clone: The sample carries other DNA sequences with the same CDR3. The chain links TRBV6-5 to TRBJ2-7; 11 bases are shared with TRBD1. The junction had 2 bases not matched to a gene; V was cut back by 0 bases and J by 4 bases. Germline CDR1 MNHEY, CDR2 SVGAGI. The CDR3 spans 15 residues. The CDR3 loop reads CASSYSGTGGYEQYF. The CDR3 nucleotides are TGTGCCAGCAGTTACTCGGGGACAGGGGGATACGAGCAGTACTTC.

J is TRBJ1-5 and V is TRBV7-9; D is undetermined. V lost 4 bases, J lost 5 bases, and 12 bases lay in between. The CDR3 covers 14 residues. Germline CDR1 is SEHNR and CDR2 is FQNEAQ (reference sequence). CDR3 in amino acids: CASSSGSKYQPQHF. CDR3 DNA: TGTGCCAGCAGCTCGGGGAGCAAATATCAGCCCCAGCATTTT.

The J gene is TRBJ1-6, the V gene TRBV9, with D possibly TRBD1 on 5 matching bases. This CDR3 is built from 14 residues. The ends were cut back, 0 bases at V and 12 bases at J, with 13 bases in the middle. Per germline, CDR1 SGDLS and CDR2 YYNGEE. In nucleotides, the CDR3 is TGTGCCAGCAGCGTAGAGGGAACCAGGGAACCCCTCCACTTT. It codes for CASSVEGTREPLHF. The variable domain in full, completed from reference TRBV9 and TRBJ1-6, reads DSGVTQTPKHLITATGQRVTLRCSPRSGDLSVYWYQQSLDQGLQFLIQYYNGEERAKGNILERFSAQQFPDLHSELNLSSLELGDSALYFCASSVEGTREPLHFGNGTRLTVT.

The V and J genes are TRBV4-1 and TRBJ1-1; D unclear. The CDR3 covers 16 residues. Between the trimmed V and J ends, which lost 4 bases and 0 bases, there was a span of 15 bases. Per the germline V gene, CDR1 is MGHRA and CDR2 is YSYEKL. The CDR3 DNA reads as TGCGCCAGCAGCCGAAGTCGGGATGGCATGAACACTGAAGCTTTCTTT. As protein: CASSRSRDGMNTEAFF.

This chain joins TRBV30 and TRBJ1-2; no definite D call. Germline CDR1 is GTSNPN and CDR2 is SVGIG (reference sequence). The length of the CDR3 is 10 residues. Trimming shortened V by 8 bases and J by 5 bases, and 9 bases separated the two germline ends. CDR3 nucleotide sequence: TGTGCCCTATTAACGTATGGCTACACCTTC. Translated, it gives CALLTYGYTF.

This clone was detected only once. Here the CDR3 reads CASSPGLAGGRYEQYF. In DNA form, the CDR3 reads TGCGCCAGCAGCCCCGGACTAGCGGGAGGCCGCTACGAGCAGTACTTC. The chain has TRBV5-1 and TRBJ2-7; 14 nucleotides agree with TRBD2. V dropped 4 bases and J dropped 3; count of bases not matched to a gene: 6. CDR3 length equals 16 residues. Germline CDR1 SGHRS, CDR2 YFSETQ. The full variable domain, completed using reference TRBV5-1 and TRBJ2-7, is KAGVTQTPRYLIKTRGQQVTLSCSPISGHRSVSWYQQTPGQGLQFLFEYFSETQRNKGNFPGRFSGRQFSNSRSEMNVSTLELGDSALYLCASSPGLAGGRYEQYFGPGTRLTVT.

This clone was found once. The chain links TRBV18 to TRBJ2-5, with 11 bases matching TRBD2. Per germline, CDR1 KGHSH and CDR2 LQKENI. The ends lost 0 bases at V and 4 bases at J; junction bases unmatched: 4. CDR3 length: 16 amino acids. The DNA for the CDR3 is TGTGCCAGCTCACCACCTGGTCTAGCGGGAGGAGAGACCCAGTACTTC. This sequence encodes CASSPPGLAGGETQYF.

The J gene is TRBJ2-1, the V gene TRBV2; TRBD1 is a possible D gene (5 bases). Germline V gene lookup returns CDR1 SNHLY and CDR2 FYNNEI. Trimming shortened V by 8 bases and J by 9 bases, and 17 bases separated the two germline ends. The CDR3 consists of 13 residues. The CDR3 coding sequence is TGTGCCAGCGGGCAGGGTGTGAGGATTGAGCAGTTCTTC. Translated, it gives CASGQGVRIEQFF.

DNA for the CDR3: TGTGCCAGCAGAATGGCTTTGATTGAAGAGCAGTACTTC. Its protein is CASRMALIEEQYF. The chain combines TRBV6-5 with TRBJ2-7; D not certain. The V end lost 6 bases, the J end lost 7 bases, and 16 bases lay between the germline ends. The CDR3 consists of 13 residues. Germline V gene lookup returns CDR1 MNHEY and CDR2 SVGAGI.

The chain couples TRBV7-8 to TRBJ1-1; no clear D. Trimming shortened V by 4 bases and J by 0 bases, and 6 bases separated the two germline ends. The CDR3 is 13 amino acids. Germline CDR1 reads SGHVS; CDR2 reads FQNEAQ. The CDR3 bases are TGTGCCAGCAGCTCAACAATGAACACTGAAGCTTTCTTT. Protein product: CASSSTMNTEAFF.

The chain has TRBV19 and TRBJ1-2, with D tentatively TRBD1 (5 bases). Germline V CDR1 and CDR2: LNHDA, SQIVND (reference sequence). The CDR3 has 18 residues. The ends were cut back, 7 bases at V and 3 bases at J, with 27 bases in the middle. The DNA for the CDR3 is TGTGCCAGTACCATAACTTACGGCGGGGGTAGGTACGACTATGGCTACACCTTC. This encodes CASTITYGGGRYDYGYTF.